This entry lists 5 T cell receptor beta chains sequenced from one sample in a study of glioma-infiltrating T cells. Using RNA template, CDR3s of TCR alpha and beta were amplified with iRepertoire arm-PCR. TCRdb itself ran the multiplex PCR reads through MiXCR, one entry per CDR3 protein. The sample yields 150,000 to 200,000 distinct CDR3 sequences, roughly 45% seen once. Sequencing was performed on glioma tissue, nonneoplastic brain tissue, or PBMCs (not recorded which). The receptors were gathered from a human donor with low-grade glioma or glioblastoma, undergoing nonglioma brain surgery, or in good health (not recorded which).

Notes on this clonotype: A junction boundary mismatches the germline segment, possibly from a read error. This sequence joins TRBV27 and TRBJ2-1; a weak D match, TRBD2 (5 bases). The CDR3 length is 13 residues. Per the germline V gene, CDR1 is MNHEY and CDR2 is SMNVEV (reference sequence). For the CDR3, the DNA is TGTGCCAGCAGTTTAGCGGGTGGGAATGAGGAGTTCTTC. Translation gives CASSLAGGNEEFF.

As concerns this clonotype: Given a much more abundant clone one base away, this may be a read error. This likely comes from a read error, as the CDR3 has no conserved phenylalanine or tryptophan at its end. This sequence joins TRBV28 and TRBJ2-7, with TRBD2 matching 11 bases. V dropped 3 bases and J dropped 3; count of bases not matched to a gene: 10. CDR3 size: 17 residues. Germline assignment: CDR1 MDHEN and CDR2 SYDVKM. CDR3 sequence: CASSFSSLTSGNYEQYL. The CDR3 DNA reads TGTGCCAGCAGTTTCTCTTCTCTGACTAGCGGGAACTACGAGCAGTACTTA.

The genes are TRBV29-1 and TRBJ2-1; TRBD2 might be the D (5 bases). The CDR3 length is 11 residues. Looked up from germline, CDR1 is SQVTM and CDR2 is ANQGSEA. In DNA form, the CDR3 reads TGCACCGTCGTCCTAGCCAATGAGCAGTTCTTC. Encoded protein: CTVVLANEQFF.

Regarding this clonotype: A clone one base away is much larger, so this may be a read error. This chain links TRBV7-9 with TRBJ2-5, with D possibly being TRBD1 (5 bases). The CDR3 is 13 amino acids. Germline-derived CDR1 and CDR2 are SEHNR and FQNEAQ (reference sequence). The V gene lost 6 bases and the J gene lost 9 bases, with 17 bases spanning the gap. The CDR3 bases are TGTGCCAGCAGACCCGCAGGGCTGGAGTCCCAGTACTTC. This codes for CASRPAGLESQYF.

Ten or more counts support this clonotype. The chain carries TRBV20-1 and TRBJ2-7, with D possibly matching TRBD1 (6 bases). The germline CDR1 and CDR2 sequences are DFQATT and SNEGSKA (reference sequence). This CDR3 has 14 amino acids. Trimming took 6 bases from V and 1 from J, leaving 16 bases between them. CDR3 in DNA: TGCAGTGCGGTAACTGTGGACAGATCCTACGAGCAGTACTTC. Amino acids: CSAVTVDRSYEQYF.